A selection of T cell receptor beta chains follows, all from one sample in a study of blood T cell repertoires in COVID-19. This table comes from immunoSEQ multiplex PCR, and its TCRdb copy is limited to in-frame clones, with some not included. The repertoire holds some 330,000 clones, with about 90% as singletons. Sequenced input: PBMCs or T cells enriched from blood (not recorded which). Receptors were obtained from a man aged 25 to 40 who had recovered from COVID-19. Both conserved end residues are part of each CDR3. The D gene is left open where the match is weak. Clone size appears in some rows only: once, few, many, or a class for an expanded clone.

CDR3nt | CDR3aa | j_gene | v_gene | d_gene | abundance
TGTGCCAGCAGTGGACAGGGGTCGGAGGCTGGAAACACCATATATTTT | CASSGQGSEAGNTIYF | TRBJ1-3 | TRBV28 | TRBD1 | once
TGTGCCACCAGTGGGGAAAGGACAGCCTCCTACGAGCAGTACTTC | CATSGERTASYEQYF | TRBJ2-7 | TRBV24-1 | NA | NA
TGTGCCATCAGGGTTAGGACAGGAGATAATTCACCCCTCCACTTT | CAIRVRTGDNSPLHF | TRBJ1-6 | TRBV10-3 | TRBD1 | NA
TGCGCCAGCAGCGAGGAAGGTGGAATTCAGCCCCAGCATTTT | CASSEEGGIQPQHF | TRBJ1-5 | TRBV5-1 | NA | NA
TGTGCCAGCACCGTCGTAGCGGGGGAGCAAGAGACCCAGTACTTC | CASTVVAGEQETQYF | TRBJ2-5 | TRBV5-6 | TRBD2 | NA
TGCGCCAGCAGTCGGGGGCCCGGGGAGCTGTTTTTT | CASSRGPGELFF | TRBJ2-2 | TRBV23-1 | NA | NA
TGTGCCAGCAGCGGCCACGGGGGGCGGGACACCGGGGAGCTGTTTTTT | CASSGHGGRDTGELFF | TRBJ2-2 | TRBV2 | NA | NA
TGTGCCAGCAGCTGGGGGACAGGGGCCGGGGAGCTGTTTTTT | CASSWGTGAGELFF | TRBJ2-2 | TRBV5-6 | TRBD1 | NA
TGTGCCAGCAGTGCTCAGGTTTCGAGACAGCCCCAGCATTTT | CASSAQVSRQPQHF | TRBJ1-5 | TRBV2 | NA | NA
TGTGCCAGCAGCTTAGCGAGTAGCGGGGGGGCATACGAGCAGTACTTC | CASSLASSGGAYEQYF | TRBJ2-7 | TRBV7-2 | TRBD2 | NA
TGCGCCAGCAGCCAAGGAGGGAGCGAGGTAATAGCCAAAAACATTCAGTACTTC | CASSQGGSEVIAKNIQYF | TRBJ2-4 | TRBV4-1 | NA | NA
TGTGCCAGTAGACCAGGGTGGTTGGGAAACACCGGGGAGCTGTTTTTT | CASRPGWLGNTGELFF | TRBJ2-2 | TRBV19 | NA | once
TGTGCTAGTGGTCACGGACAGGGGGCAGGTCAGACCTTC | CASGHGQGAGQTF | TRBJ1-2 | TRBV12-5 | TRBD1 | NA
TGTGCCAGCAGCGTCACAGGGGGATCGGGGTACACTGAAGCTTTCTTT | CASSVTGGSGYTEAFF | TRBJ1-1 | TRBV7-3 | TRBD1 | few
TGTGCCAGCAGCCACTACCAGGGTTTATTGGAGACCCAGTACTTC | CASSHYQGLLETQYF | TRBJ2-5 | TRBV3-1/TRBV3-2 | NA | NA
TGCGCCAGCAGTGCGGCGGGGGCCCCCACTGAAGCTTTCTTT | CASSAAGAPTEAFF | TRBJ1-1 | TRBV10-1 | NA | once
TGTGCCAGCATGTTGGGAGGGGGTAACTCCTACGAGCAGTACTTC | CASMLGGGNSYEQYF | TRBJ2-7 | TRBV2 | NA | NA
TGTGCCAGCAGCTCGGGACTAGCGACTGCCGATACGCAGTATTTT | CASSSGLATADTQYF | TRBJ2-3 | TRBV5-5 | TRBD2 | NA
TGTGCCAGCAGCTTGTCCGTTAACTATGGCTACACCTTC | CASSLSVNYGYTF | TRBJ1-2 | TRBV5-5 | NA | NA
TGCGCCAGCAGTCGGGACAGGGGAAGGAATGAGCAGTTCTTC | CASSRDRGRNEQFF | TRBJ2-1 | TRBV10-1 | TRBD1 | NA
TGCGCCAGCAGCTTGGTGAGGACAGAGCAGTACTTC | CASSLVRTEQYF | TRBJ2-7 | TRBV5-1 | NA | NA
TGTGCCAGCAGCCCCAGACAGGGGCCATACGGGGAGACCCAGTACTTC | CASSPRQGPYGETQYF | TRBJ2-5 | TRBV7-9 | TRBD1 | NA
TGTGCCAGCAGCGGAACCCGGGGCAGGGACACCTATAATTCACCCCTCCACTTT | CASSGTRGRDTYNSPLHF | TRBJ1-6 | TRBV7-9 | NA | NA